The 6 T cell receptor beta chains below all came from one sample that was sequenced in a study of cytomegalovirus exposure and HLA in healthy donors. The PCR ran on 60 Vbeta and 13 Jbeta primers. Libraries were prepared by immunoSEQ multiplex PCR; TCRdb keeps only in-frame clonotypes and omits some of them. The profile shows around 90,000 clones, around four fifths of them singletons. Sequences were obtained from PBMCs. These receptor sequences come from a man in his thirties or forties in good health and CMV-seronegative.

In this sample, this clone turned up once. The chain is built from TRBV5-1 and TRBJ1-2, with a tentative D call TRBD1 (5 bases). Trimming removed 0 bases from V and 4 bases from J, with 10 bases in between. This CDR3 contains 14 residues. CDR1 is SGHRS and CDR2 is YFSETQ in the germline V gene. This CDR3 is CASSLEGVVYGYTF. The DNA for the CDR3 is TGCGCCAGCAGCTTGGAAGGGGTGGTCTATGGCTACACCTTC.

CDR3 nucleotides: TGTGCCAGCGGGCCCGGGACAGGGGGCGATGAGCAGTTCTTC. The encoded protein is CASGPGTGGDEQFF. The V and J genes are TRBV6-4 and TRBJ2-1; 12 nucleotides line up with TRBD1. Per germline, CDR1 MRHNA and CDR2 SNTAGT. V trimming: 8 bases; J trimming: 8 bases; junction bases outside the gene matches: 7. The CDR3 runs 14 residues.

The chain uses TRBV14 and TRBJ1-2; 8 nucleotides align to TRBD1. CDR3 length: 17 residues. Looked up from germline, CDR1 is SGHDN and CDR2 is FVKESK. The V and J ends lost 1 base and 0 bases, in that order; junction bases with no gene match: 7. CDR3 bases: TGTGCCAGCAGCCAAGGCCAGGGGGCAATCTCTAACTATGGCTACACCTTC. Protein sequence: CASSQGQGAISNYGYTF. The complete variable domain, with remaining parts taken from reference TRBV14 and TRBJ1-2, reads EAGVTQFPSHSVIEKGQTVTLRCDPISGHDNLYWYRRVMGKEIKFLLHFVKESKQDESGMPNNRFLAERTGGTYSTLKVQPAELEDSGVYFCASSQGQGAISNYGYTFGSGTRLTVV.

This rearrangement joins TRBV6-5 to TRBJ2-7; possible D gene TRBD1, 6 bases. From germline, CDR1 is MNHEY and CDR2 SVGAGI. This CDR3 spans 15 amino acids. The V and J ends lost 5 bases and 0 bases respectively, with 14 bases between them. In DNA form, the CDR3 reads TGTGCCAGCAGTCGAGGGGGTTCCCTCTCCTACGAGCAGTACTTC. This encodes CASSRGGSLSYEQYF.

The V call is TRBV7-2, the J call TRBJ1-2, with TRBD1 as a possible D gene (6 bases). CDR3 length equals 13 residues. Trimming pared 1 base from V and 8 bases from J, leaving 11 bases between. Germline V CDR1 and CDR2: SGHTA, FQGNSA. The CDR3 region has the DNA TGTGCCAGCAGCTTAGTGGCAGGGGTGGGCTACACCTTC. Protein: CASSLVAGVGYTF.

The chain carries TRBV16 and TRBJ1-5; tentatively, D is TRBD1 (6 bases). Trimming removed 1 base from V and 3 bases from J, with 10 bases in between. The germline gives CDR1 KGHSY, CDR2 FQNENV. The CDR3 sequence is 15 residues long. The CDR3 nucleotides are TGTGCCAGCAGCCAATTTCCAGGGGCCAATCAGCCCCAGCATTTT. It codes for CASSQFPGANQPQHF.